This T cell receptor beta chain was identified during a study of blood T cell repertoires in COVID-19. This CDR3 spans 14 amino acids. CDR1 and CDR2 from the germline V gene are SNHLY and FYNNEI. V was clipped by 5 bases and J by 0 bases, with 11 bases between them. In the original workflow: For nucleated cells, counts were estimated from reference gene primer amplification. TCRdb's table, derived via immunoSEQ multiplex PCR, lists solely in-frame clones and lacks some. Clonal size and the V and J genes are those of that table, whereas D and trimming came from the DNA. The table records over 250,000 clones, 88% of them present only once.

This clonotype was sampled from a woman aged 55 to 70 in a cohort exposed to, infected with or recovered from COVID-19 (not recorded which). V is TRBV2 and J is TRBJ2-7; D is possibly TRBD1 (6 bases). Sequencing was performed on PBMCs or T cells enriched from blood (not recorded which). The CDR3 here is CASSKTGRSYEQYF. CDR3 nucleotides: TGTGCCAGCAGTAAAACAGGGCGCTCCTACGAGCAGTACTTC.